This TCR beta chain originates from a study of T cell responses to AZD1222 COVID-19 vaccine. Study-level points and caveats: Spike as a whole was targeted by vaccine-associated CD4 TCRs, dominant at 160-218 and 743-854. Nearly half of unique spike-specific TCRs reportedly avoided B.1.351 and B.1.1.7 mutated regions. White British donors predominated, females outnumbered males, and clonal diversity was possibly underestimated.

The protocol was immunoSEQ multiplex PCR, while the TCRdb copy is restricted to in-frame clones and leaves out a portion. Among around 130,000 clones listed, roughly 84% were seen once. This clone was recorded only once. Its matching antigen is unknown. The junction shows a germline mismatch at one end, possibly a read error. CDR3 length: 17 residues. Per germline, CDR1 LNHDA and CDR2 SQIVND (reference sequence). This TCR was sampled from an adult in good health. This chain joins TRBV19 and TRBJ2-3, with 7 bases fitting TRBD2. This sample comprised peripheral blood, obtained on day 0 of AZD1222 vaccination. CDR3 DNA: TGTGCCAGTAGTGTAGAACCGGGACTAACGGGGCAAGGTACGCAGTATTTT. Encoded protein: CASSVEPGLTGQGTQYF. The full variable domain, its missing parts supplied by reference TRBV19 and TRBJ2-3, is DGGITQSPKYLFRKEGQNVTLSCEQNLNHDAMYWYRQDPGQGLRLIYYSQIVNDFQKGDIAEGYSVSREKKESFPLTVTSAQKNPTAFYLCASSVEPGLTGQGTQYFGPGTRLTVL.